The sequence of this TCR beta chain was determined in a study of blood T cell repertoires in COVID-19. Study-level background: Sites across the United States, Italy and Spain contributed samples from acute and convalescent COVID-19.

In the authors' methods: Estimates of nucleated cell counts were drawn from the amplification of reference gene primers. The protocol was immunoSEQ multiplex PCR, while the TCRdb copy is restricted to in-frame clones and leaves out a portion. V, J and clone size reflect that table, while D and trimming were determined from the DNA. The data contain about 220,000 clones, 82% of them seen just once; the ten biggest clones take up 5.2%. Per germline, CDR1 SGHRS and CDR2 YFSETQ. The junction had 8 bases not matched to a gene; V was cut back by 0 bases and J by 10 bases. The CDR3 length is 15 residues. This sequence was found in a woman in her 70s with COVID-19, enrolled during active disease. The sequencing sample was made of peripheral blood. V usage is TRBV5-1 and J usage is TRBJ2-1, with 9 bases aligning to TRBD2. The CDR3 nucleotides read TGCGCCAGCAGCTTGGGCTTGCGGGAGGGTATGGAGCAGTTCTTC. This translates into CASSLGLREGMEQFF.